What follows describes a single TCR beta chain. The data derive from a study of blood T cell repertoires in COVID-19. In the study overall: Researchers got acute and convalescent COVID-19 samples from the United States, Italy and Spain. PBMCs, B-cell-depleted T cells, or T cells were the source of the cDNA or gDNA that made up the material.

Germline values: CDR1 SSHAT, CDR2 FNYEAQ (reference sequence). Trimming cost V 4 bases and J 8 bases; bases outside gene matches: 9. The CDR3 has 14 residues. Authors' methods: Reference gene primer amplification gave estimated nucleated cell counts. Method: immunoSEQ multiplex PCR; TCRdb's copy keeps in-frame clones and lacks some. The V and J calls and the clone size are those of that table, but D and trimming were determined from the DNA. The sample records about 100,000 clones, roughly 80% being singletons. This chain links TRBV7-7 with TRBJ2-3; TRBD1 matches 7 bases. The sequencing input was peripheral blood. The receptor was derived from a man aged 70 or older with active or convalescent COVID-19. As DNA, the CDR3 is TGTGCCAGCAGCTCCACAGGGGAAGGGGGTACGCAGTATTTT. As protein: CASSSTGEGGTQYF.